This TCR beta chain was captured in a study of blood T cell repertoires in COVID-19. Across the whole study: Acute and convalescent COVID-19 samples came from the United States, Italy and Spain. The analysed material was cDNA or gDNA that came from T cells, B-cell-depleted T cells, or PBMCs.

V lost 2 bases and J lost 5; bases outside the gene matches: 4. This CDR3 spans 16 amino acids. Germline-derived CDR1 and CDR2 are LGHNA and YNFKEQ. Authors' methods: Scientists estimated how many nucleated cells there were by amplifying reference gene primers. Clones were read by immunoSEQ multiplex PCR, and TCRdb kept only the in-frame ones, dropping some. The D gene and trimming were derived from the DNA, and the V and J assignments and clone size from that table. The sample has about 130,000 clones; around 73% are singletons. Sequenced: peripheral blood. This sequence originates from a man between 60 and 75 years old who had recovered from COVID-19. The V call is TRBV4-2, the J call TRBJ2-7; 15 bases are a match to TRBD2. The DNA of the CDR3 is TGTGCCAGCAGCCAACCCGGGACTAGCGGGAGGCACGAGCAGTACTTC. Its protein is CASSQPGTSGRHEQYF.